This T cell receptor (beta chain) is from a study of blood T cell repertoires in COVID-19. Looking at the study overall: Donors in the United States, Italy and Spain gave samples during acute or convalescent COVID-19. Sample material is recorded as cDNA or gDNA derived from T cells, B-cell-depleted T cells, or PBMCs.

This CDR3 contains 14 residues. The germline gives CDR1 LNHDA, CDR2 SQIVND (reference sequence). V gave up 6 bases and J gave up 12 bases; unmatched junction bases: 12. Patients in Seattle were enrolled during active infection, then followed longitudinally. Methods used by the authors: The assay estimated nucleated cells by amplifying reference gene primers. Data came from immunoSEQ multiplex PCR; TCRdb stores just in-frame clones and leaves some out. V and J calls and clone size are as listed in that table; D and trimming were resolved from the DNA. This repertoire shows 97,000 or so clones, around 90% found once; its top ten account for approximately 5%.

This TCR came from a woman aged 45-60 years with COVID-19, enrolled during active disease. Sequenced material: peripheral blood. The rearrangement joins TRBV19 to TRBJ2-5; 11 nucleotides agree with TRBD2. The CDR3 coding sequence is TGTGCCAGTAGAAAGGGACTAGCGGCGAGGGGGGAGTACTTC. Translated, it gives CASRKGLAARGEYF.